This T cell receptor (beta chain) was sequenced for a study of T cells in Graves' hyperthyroidism and ophthalmopathy. General study results and limits: In simple terms, a model built on 13 V-J features told ophthalmopathy apart from stable hyperthyroidism.

Comments on this clonotype: The antigen remains unidentified.

Researchers amplified the TCR beta CDR3 regions from RNA transcripts. The HTBI primer set was used in a first-round RT-PCR of the TCR CDR3. TCRdb reprocessed the multiplex PCR reads with MiXCR, giving one entry per CDR3 protein. The top ten hold about a quarter of the sample, which has approximately 360,000 distinct CDR3 sequences, 15% to 18% seen once. The patients, who ranged from 18 to 65 in age, presented with newly diagnosed hyperthyroidism lasting under 2 months. Pregnant or lactating patients were excluded, as were those with uncontrolled infection or other autoimmune disease. The authors obtained PBMCs from around 10 ml of fresh peripheral blood. Sequenced: blood. This TCR was sampled from a woman aged 18-30 years with Graves' hyperthyroidism that later progressed to Graves' ophthalmopathy.

The CDR3 region is CASSVAGGNNEKLFF. CDR3 bases: TGTGCCAGCAGCGTAGCTGGGGGTAACAATGAAAAACTGTTTTTT. The V gene is TRBV9, the J gene TRBJ1-4; tentatively, D is TRBD1 (5 bases). CDR1 is SGDLS, CDR2 YYNGEE, per germline. The CDR3 runs to 15 residues. V lost 0 bases to trimming and J lost 5 bases, with 11 bases between them.